One TCR beta chain is described in this entry. What it binds is not known. The authors distributed each subset's genomic DNA evenly over several immunoSEQ plates. Sorted-subset replicate PCR reactions contained approximately 190 ng DNA, corresponding to 29,000 or so T cell genomes. Here immunoSEQ multiplex PCR was the method, and the copy in TCRdb shows in-frame clones only, minus some. The repertoire holds some 2.3 million clones, with over 90% as singletons. This record belongs to a study of shared clonotypes between healthy human individuals. Study results and limitations: In a handful of donors, 4.5% to 5.5% of naive CD4 clonotypes appeared in common.

Deletions cut 3 bases from V and 1 base from J, with 11 bases between. Germline CDR1 and CDR2: SGDLS and YYNGEE. The CDR3 loop spans 15 amino acids. This clonotype was obtained from a young man in good health. Some clones in this sample may be carry-over from other donors' samples. Input material: naive CD4+ T cells from PBMCs. Subset meaning: CD45RA+ positively selected. The chain combines TRBV9 with TRBJ2-1; a weak D match, TRBD1 (5 bases). The CDR3 DNA follows: TGTGCCAGCAGCGCGATGCAGGGATCCTACAATGAGCAGTTCTTC. This codes for CASSAMQGSYNEQFF.